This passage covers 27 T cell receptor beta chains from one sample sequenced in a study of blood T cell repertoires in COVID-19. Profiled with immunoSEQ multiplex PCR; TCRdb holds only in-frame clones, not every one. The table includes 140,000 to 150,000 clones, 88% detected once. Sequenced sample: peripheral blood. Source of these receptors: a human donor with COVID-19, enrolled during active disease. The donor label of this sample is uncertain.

CDR3 residues: CASSRGQGARRTDTQYF. The CDR3 DNA sequence: TGTGCCAGCAGCCGCGGACAGGGGGCGCGCCGCACAGATACGCAGTATTTT. V and J are TRBV3-1 (or the pseudogene TRBV3-2) and TRBJ2-3; TRBD1 matches 11 bases. CDR1 and CDR2 from the germline V gene are LGHDT and YNNKEL (reference sequence). CDR3 length: 17 residues. After removal of 4 bases from V and 1 base from J, the junction contained 7 bases not matched to a gene.

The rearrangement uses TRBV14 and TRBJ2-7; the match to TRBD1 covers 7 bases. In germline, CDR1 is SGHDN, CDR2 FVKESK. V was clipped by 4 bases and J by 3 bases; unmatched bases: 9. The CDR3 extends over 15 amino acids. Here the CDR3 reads CASSLPGQTYYEQYF. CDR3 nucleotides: TGTGCCAGCAGCCTACCGGGACAGACATACTACGAGCAGTACTTC.

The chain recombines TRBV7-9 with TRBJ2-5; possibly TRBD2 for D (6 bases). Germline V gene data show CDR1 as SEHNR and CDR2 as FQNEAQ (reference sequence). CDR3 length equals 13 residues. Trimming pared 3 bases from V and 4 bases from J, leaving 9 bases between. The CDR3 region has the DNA TGTGCCAGCAGCTTCGGGAGAGGAGAGACCCAGTACTTC. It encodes CASSFGRGETQYF.

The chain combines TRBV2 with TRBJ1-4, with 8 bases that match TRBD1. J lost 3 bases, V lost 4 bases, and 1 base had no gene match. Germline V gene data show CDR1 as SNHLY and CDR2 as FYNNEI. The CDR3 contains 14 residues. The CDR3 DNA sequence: TGTGCCAGCAGTGTACAGGGGGCTAATGAAAAACTGTTTTTT. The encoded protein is CASSVQGANEKLFF.

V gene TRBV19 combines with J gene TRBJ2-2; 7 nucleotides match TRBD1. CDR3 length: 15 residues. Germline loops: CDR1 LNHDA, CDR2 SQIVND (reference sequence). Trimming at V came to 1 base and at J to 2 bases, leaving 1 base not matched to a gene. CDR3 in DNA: TGTGCCAGTAGTATAGGACAGGGAAACACCGGGGAGCTGTTTTTT. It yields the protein CASSIGQGNTGELFF.

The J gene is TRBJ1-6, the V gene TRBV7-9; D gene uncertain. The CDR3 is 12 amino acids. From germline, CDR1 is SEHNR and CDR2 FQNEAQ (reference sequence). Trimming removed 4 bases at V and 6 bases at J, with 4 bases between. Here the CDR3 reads CASSYSNSPLHF. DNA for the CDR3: TGTGCCAGCAGCTACAGTAATTCACCCCTCCACTTT.

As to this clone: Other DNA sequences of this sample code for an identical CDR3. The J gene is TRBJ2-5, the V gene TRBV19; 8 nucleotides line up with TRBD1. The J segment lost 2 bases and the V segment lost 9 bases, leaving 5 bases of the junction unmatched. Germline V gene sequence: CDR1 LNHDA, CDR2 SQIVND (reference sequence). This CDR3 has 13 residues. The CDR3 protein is CASSGGRQETQYF. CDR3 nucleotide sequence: TGTGCCAGCTCAGGGGGCAGGCAAGAGACCCAGTACTTC.

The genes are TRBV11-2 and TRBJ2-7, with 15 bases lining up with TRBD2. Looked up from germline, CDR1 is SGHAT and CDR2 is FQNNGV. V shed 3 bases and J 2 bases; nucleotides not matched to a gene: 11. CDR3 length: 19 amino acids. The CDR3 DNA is TGTGCCAGCAGCTTTAGTCTGGCGGGGACTAGCGGGAGGCCCTACGAGCAGTACTTC. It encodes CASSFSLAGTSGRPYEQYF.

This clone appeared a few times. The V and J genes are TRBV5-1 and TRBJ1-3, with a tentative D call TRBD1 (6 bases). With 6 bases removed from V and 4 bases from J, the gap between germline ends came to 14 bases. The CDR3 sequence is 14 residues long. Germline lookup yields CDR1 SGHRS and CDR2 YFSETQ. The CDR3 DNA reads TGCGCCAGCAAATCAGGGGCGCAAGGAAACACCATATATTTT. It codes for CASKSGAQGNTIYF. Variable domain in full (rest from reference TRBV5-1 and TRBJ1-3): KAGVTQTPRYLIKTRGQQVTLSCSPISGHRSVSWYQQTPGQGLQFLFEYFSETQRNKGNFPGRFSGRQFSNSRSEMNVSTLELGDSALYLCASKSGAQGNTIYFGEGSWLTVV.

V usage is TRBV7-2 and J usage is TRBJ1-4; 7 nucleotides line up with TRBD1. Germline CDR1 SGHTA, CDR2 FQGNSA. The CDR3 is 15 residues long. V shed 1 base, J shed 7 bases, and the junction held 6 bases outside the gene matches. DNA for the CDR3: TGTGCCAGCAGCTTAGAGTACAGGGGAGGTGAAAAACTGTTTTTT. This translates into CASSLEYRGGEKLFF.

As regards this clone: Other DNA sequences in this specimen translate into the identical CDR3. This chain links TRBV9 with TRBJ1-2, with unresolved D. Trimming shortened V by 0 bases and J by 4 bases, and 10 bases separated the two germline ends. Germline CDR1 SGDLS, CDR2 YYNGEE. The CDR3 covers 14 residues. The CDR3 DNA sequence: TGTGCCAGCAGCGTAGACAGAGATAGCTATGGCTACACCTTC. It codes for CASSVDRDSYGYTF.

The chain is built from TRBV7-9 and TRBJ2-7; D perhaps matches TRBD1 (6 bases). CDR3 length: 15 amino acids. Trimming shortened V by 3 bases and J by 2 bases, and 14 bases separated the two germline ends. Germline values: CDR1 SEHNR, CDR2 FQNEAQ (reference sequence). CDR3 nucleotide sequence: TGTGCCAGCAGCTTCGGGCAGGGGACCGCCTACGAGCAGTACTTC. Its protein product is CASSFGQGTAYEQYF.

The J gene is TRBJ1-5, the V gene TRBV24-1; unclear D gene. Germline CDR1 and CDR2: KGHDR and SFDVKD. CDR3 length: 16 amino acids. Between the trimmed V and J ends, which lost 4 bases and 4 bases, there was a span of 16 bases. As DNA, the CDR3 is TGTGCCACCAGTGACAGTTTCCCTAGCCAGAATCAGCCCCAGCATTTT. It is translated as CATSDSFPSQNQPQHF.

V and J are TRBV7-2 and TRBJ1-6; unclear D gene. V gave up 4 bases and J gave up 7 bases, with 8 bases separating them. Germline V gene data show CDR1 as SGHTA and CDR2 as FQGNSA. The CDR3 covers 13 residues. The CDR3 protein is CASSSEQNSPLHF. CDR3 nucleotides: TGTGCCAGCAGCTCAGAACAGAATTCACCCCTCCACTTT.

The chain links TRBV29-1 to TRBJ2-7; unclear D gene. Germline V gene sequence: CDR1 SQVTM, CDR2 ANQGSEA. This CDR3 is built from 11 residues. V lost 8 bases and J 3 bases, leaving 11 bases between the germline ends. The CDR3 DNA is TGCAGCTCCCTCTCTAACTACGAGCAGTACTTC. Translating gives CSSLSNYEQYF.

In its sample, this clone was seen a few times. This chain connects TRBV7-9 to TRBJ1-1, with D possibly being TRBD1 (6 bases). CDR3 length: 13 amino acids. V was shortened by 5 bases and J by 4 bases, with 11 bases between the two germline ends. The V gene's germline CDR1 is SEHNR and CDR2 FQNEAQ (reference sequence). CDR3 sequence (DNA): TGTGCCAGCAGCCTCCAGGGGAGCACTGAAGCTTTCTTT. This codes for CASSLQGSTEAFF.

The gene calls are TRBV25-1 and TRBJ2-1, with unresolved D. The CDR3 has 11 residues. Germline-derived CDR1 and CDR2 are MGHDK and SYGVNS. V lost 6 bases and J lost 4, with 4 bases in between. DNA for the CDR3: TGTGCCAGCAGCAATTACAATGAGCAGTTCTTC. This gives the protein CASSNYNEQFF.

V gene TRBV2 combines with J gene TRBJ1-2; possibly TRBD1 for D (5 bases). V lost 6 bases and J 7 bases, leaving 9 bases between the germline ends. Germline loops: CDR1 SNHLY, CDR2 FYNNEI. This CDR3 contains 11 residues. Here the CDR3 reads CASRLGGGYTF. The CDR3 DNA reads TGTGCCAGCAGACTCGGGGGTGGCTACACCTTC.

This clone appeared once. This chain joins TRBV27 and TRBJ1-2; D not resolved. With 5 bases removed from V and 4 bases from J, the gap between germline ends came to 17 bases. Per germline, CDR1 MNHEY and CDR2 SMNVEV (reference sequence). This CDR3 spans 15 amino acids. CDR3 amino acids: CASSLLPGAGYGYTF. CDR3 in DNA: TGTGCCAGCAGTCTGCTCCCGGGTGCGGGCTATGGCTACACCTTC.

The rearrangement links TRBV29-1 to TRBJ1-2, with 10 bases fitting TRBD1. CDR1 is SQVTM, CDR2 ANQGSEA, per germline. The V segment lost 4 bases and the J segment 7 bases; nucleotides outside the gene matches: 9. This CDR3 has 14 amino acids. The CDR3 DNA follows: TGCAGCGTTGGGGGGACAGGGGAAGAAGGTGGCTACACCTTC. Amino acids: CSVGGTGEEGGYTF.

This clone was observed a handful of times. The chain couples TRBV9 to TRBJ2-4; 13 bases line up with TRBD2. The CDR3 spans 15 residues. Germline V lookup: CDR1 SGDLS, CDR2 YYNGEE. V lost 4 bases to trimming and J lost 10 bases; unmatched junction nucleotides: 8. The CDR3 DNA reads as TGTGCCAGCAGCCCCCGGACTAGCGGGGGTGGGATTCAGTACTTC. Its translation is CASSPRTSGGGIQYF.

CDR3 in amino acids: CASSSRDFLGDTQYF. CDR3 nucleotide sequence: TGTGCCAGCAGCTCCCGGGACTTCCTCGGGGATACGCAGTATTTT. The chain links TRBV11-2 to TRBJ2-3, with D tentatively TRBD2 (6 bases). V gave up 4 bases and J gave up 6 bases, with 17 bases separating them. This CDR3 has 15 amino acids. Germline CDR1 is SGHAT and CDR2 is FQNNGV.

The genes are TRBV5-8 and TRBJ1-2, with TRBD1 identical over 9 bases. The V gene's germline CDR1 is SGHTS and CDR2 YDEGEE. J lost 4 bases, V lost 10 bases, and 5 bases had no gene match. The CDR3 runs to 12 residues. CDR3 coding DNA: TGTGCCGGAAGACAGGGGGGCTATGGCTACACCTTC. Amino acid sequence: CAGRQGGYGYTF.

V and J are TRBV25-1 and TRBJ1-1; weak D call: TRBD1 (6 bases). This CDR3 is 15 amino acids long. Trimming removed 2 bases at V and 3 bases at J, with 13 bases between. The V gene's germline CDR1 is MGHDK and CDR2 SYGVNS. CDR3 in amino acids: CASSEEGRGYTEAFF. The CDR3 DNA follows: TGTGCCAGCAGTGAAGAGGGCAGGGGTTACACTGAAGCTTTCTTT.

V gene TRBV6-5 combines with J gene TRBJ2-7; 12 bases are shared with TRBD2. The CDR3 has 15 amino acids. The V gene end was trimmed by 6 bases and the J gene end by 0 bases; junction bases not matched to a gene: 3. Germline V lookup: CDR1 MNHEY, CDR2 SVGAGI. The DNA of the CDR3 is TGTGCCAGCAGGGTGACTAGCGGGAGCTCCTACGAGCAGTACTTC. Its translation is CASRVTSGSSYEQYF.

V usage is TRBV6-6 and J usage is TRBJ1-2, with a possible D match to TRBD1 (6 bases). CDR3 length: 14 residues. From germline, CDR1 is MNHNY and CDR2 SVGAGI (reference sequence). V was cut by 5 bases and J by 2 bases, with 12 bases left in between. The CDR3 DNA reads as TGTGCCAGCAGTGCCCGACAGGACAACTATGGCTACACCTTC. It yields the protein CASSARQDNYGYTF.

CDR3 DNA: TGTGCCTCCTTAGGGACAGGGGAAGCAGAGGACTATGGCTACACCTTC. This translates into CASLGTGEAEDYGYTF. This chain uses TRBV19 with TRBJ1-2, with 10 bases fitting TRBD1. Germline CDR1 is LNHDA and CDR2 is SQIVND (reference sequence). The CDR3 spans 16 residues. J lost 3 bases, V lost 11 bases, and 15 bases had no gene match.